This T cell receptor beta chain came from a study of tumor-infiltrating lymphocytes in oesophageal squamous cell carcinoma. TCRdb ran MiXCR on the PCR reads and lists one entry per CDR3 protein. Counted here are tens of thousands of distinct CDR3 sequences, 36% occurring once; the ten biggest clones make up about an eighth. This clonotype is deemed medium-sized. The CDR3 has 13 residues. The ends were cut back, 2 bases at V and 9 bases at J, with 11 bases in the middle. Looked up from germline, CDR1 is MDHEN and CDR2 is SYDVKM. This TCR was sampled from a male donor with esophageal squamous cell carcinoma. The specimen was esophageal tumor tissue. The chain uses TRBV28 and TRBJ2-1; D might be TRBD1 or TRBD2, each matching 5 bases. The CDR3 DNA reads TGTGCCAGCAGTTTAGGGGGAATGGGTGAGCAGTTCTTC. This codes for CASSLGGMGEQFF.